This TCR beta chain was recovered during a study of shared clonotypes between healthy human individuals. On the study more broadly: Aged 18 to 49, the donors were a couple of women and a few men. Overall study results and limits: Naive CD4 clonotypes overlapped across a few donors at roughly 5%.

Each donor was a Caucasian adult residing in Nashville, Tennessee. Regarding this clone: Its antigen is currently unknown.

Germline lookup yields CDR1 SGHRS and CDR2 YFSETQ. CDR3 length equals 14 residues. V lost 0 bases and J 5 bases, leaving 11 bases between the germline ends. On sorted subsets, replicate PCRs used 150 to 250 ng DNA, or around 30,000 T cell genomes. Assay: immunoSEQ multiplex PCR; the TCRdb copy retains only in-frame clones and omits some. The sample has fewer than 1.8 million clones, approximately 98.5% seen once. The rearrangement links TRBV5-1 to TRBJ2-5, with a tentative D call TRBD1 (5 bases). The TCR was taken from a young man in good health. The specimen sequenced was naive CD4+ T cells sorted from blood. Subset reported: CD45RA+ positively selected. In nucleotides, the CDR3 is TGCGCCAGCAGCTTGGTTCAGGGTGGGGAGACCCAGTACTTC. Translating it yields CASSLVQGGETQYF. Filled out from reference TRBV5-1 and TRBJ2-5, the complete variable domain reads KAGVTQTPRYLIKTRGQQVTLSCSPISGHRSVSWYQQTPGQGLQFLFEYFSETQRNKGNFPGRFSGRQFSNSRSEMNVSTLELGDSALYLCASSLVQGGETQYFGPGTRLLVL.